This TCR beta chain was observed in a study of T cells in Graves' hyperthyroidism and ophthalmopathy (dated by TCRdb to about 2019). At the level of the whole study: Peripheral blood samples were taken at initial diagnosis, before any treatment was given. TCR V-J signatures able to tell the groups apart were searched for in a discovery cohort of 90 to 100 patients, of whom roughly 42 had Graves' ophthalmopathy and about 55 had stable Graves' hyperthyroidism. An independent validation cohort of some 18 hyperthyroidism patients and about 15 patients who later progressed to ophthalmopathy tested prospective prediction of ophthalmopathy. The 75 to 100 discovery patients were randomly split 7:3 into training and test sets. In roughly six Graves' hyperthyroidism patients, the study also compared T-cell repertoires from thyroid tissue with T-cell repertoires from blood. Following sampling, methimazole starting at 30 mg daily was given to hyperthyroidism patients, and high-dose intravenous methylprednisolone was given to ophthalmopathy patients. The paper reports TCR Vbeta CDR3 sequencing of fewer than 150 peripheral blood samples: 40 or so ophthalmopathy, approximately 74 hyperthyroidism and some 17 progressor patients. Beyond this particular receptor, the publication reports: Ophthalmopathy was separated from stable hyperthyroidism by a 13 V-J signature model, with just over 85% sensitivity and around 81% specificity obtained in cross-validation and 80%/75% obtained in testing. No statistical method was used to fix the sample size in advance, and group allocation was not hidden from the investigators. In validation, progression to ophthalmopathy was predicted by the model with 55% to 71% sensitivity and just over 72% specificity, a median of approximately 6.5 months before onset. Most expanded thyroid clonotypes (frequency above 0.001) were also detected in blood, suggesting blood repertoires may reflect thyroid immune responses.

This clonotype came up a few times. The target of this receptor is not known. Base qualities are not recorded, but no much larger clone differs from it by a single base. A patient counted as having stable Graves' hyperthyroidism if no progression to ophthalmopathy occurred over 18 months of follow-up. Hyperthyroidism patients were aged 18 to 65 years and newly diagnosed, with disease duration of less than 2 months. Any patient with an uncontrolled infection, another autoimmune disease, pregnancy or lactation was excluded. Diagnoses were based on clinical symptoms, serum thyroxine and TRAb, thyroid ultrasound and orbital computed tomography. PBMCs were isolated from approximately 10 ml of fresh peripheral blood by Ficoll-Paque density gradient centrifugation. Total RNA was extracted using Trizol reagent, and RNA quality was assessed on an Agilent 2100 Bioanalyzer. The germline V gene encodes CDR1 DFQATT and CDR2 SNEGSKA (reference sequence). Cut back by 6 bases and 0 bases, the V and J ends lie 12 bases apart. From the cysteine up to the phenylalanine, the CDR3 has a length of 13 residues. The DNA shown is the 39-base CDR3, in frame from base 1.

The TCR beta CDR3 regions were amplified from the RNA transcripts. The first round of RT-PCR for the TCR CDR3 was performed with the HTBI primer set and the Qiagen OneStep RT-PCR kit. A second multiplex PCR round built the libraries, followed by size selection and purification. The libraries were sequenced on an Illumina HiSeq2000 using paired-end 100 bp reads. The authors processed their data as follows. SOAPnuke was used to process the raw data, with reads discarded if the reads contained adapters or uncalled bases, had a mean Phred below 15, or lacked an exact constant-primer or identifier match. High-quality paired reads were merged with COPE v1.2.5, and unique nucleotide sequences were defined as clonotypes. MiTCR v1.1 was used to align clonotypes to the IMGT TRBV, TRBD and TRBJ reference segments. Only V-J combinations with frequency above 0.0001, covering 99% to 99.2% of repertoires, were analysed. The TCS score was defined as F50 (clonal expansion) divided by E x V (chaos), with BLOSUM62-based TCRdist calculated between CDR3 peptides within each V-J. Welch's t-statistics and random forest reduced 500 to 650 V-J features to 10 to 15, which were used in a naive Bayes classifier (R e1071). The raw public data were reprocessed by TCRdb itself: fastp quality trimming at Q25, MiXCR clonotype calling, in-frame beta chains only. All rows with the same CDR3 protein become a single entry with the most common DNA and genes. For this entry, the V and J calls and clone size follow TCRdb and not the study's own pipeline. This sample lists hundreds of thousands of distinct CDR3 sequences; roughly 15% were detected once. The ten biggest clones cover approximately 3.9% of the sample.

The specimen sequenced was blood. This clonotype was sampled from a woman in her 30s with Graves' hyperthyroidism. The rearrangement joined TRBV20-1 to TRBJ2-7; the D gene is perhaps TRBD2, from 6 matching bases. This receptor carries the CDR3 CSAKPGASYEQYF. The DNA sequence reads TGCAGTGCGAAGCCGGGAGCCTCCTACGAGCAGTACTTC.